One T cell receptor beta chain is described in this entry. Enrolled through a virtual design, the participants were between roughly 18 and 89 years of age and came from 24 US areas. The source of the sample is a study of blood T cell repertoires in COVID-19. Study overall: Nucleic acid was either cDNA or gDNA, and it came from T cells, B-cell-depleted T cells, or PBMCs.

Data came from immunoSEQ multiplex PCR; TCRdb stores just in-frame clones and leaves some out. The sample yields roughly 150,000 clones, approximately 80% seen once. The CDR3 extends over 14 amino acids. CDR1 is LNHDA, CDR2 SQIVND, per germline (reference sequence). The V gene end was trimmed by 3 bases and the J gene end by 4 bases; junction bases not matched to a gene: 2. The material sequenced was PBMCs or T cells enriched from blood (not recorded which). This rearrangement joins TRBV19 to TRBJ1-4; 7 bases agree with TRBD1. The receptor comes from a man aged 40-50 years who had recovered from COVID-19. The CDR3 sequence: CASSMGDSNEKLFF. DNA of the CDR3: TGTGCCAGTAGTATGGGGGACAGTAATGAAAAACTGTTTTTT.